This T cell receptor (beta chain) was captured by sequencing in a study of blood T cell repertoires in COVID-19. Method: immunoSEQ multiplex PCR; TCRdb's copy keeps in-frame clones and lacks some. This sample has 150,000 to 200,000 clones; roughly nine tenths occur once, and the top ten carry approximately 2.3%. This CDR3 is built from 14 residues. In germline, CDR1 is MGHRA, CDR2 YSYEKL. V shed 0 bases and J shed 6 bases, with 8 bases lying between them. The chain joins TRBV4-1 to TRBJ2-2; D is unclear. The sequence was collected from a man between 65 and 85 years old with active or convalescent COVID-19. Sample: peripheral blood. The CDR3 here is CASSQDIGSGELFF. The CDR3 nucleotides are TGCGCCAGCAGCCAAGATATTGGCTCCGGGGAGCTGTTTTTT.